A selection of T cell receptor beta chains follows, all from one sample in a study of blood T cell repertoires in COVID-19. Profiling relied on immunoSEQ multiplex PCR, and the TCRdb table lists in-frame clones only, not all of them. Of fewer than 300,000 clones in the sample, more than 70% are singletons; the top ten hold 4.5% to 6.5%. Sequenced sample: peripheral blood. The receptor source for this set is a man older than 75 with acute or convalescent COVID-19. The CDR3 runs from the conserved cysteine through the conserved F or W. D genes are given only for firm matches. Clone size appears in some rows only: once, few, many, or a class for an expanded clone.

d_gene	v_gene	abundance	j_gene	len	CDR3nt	CDR3aa
-	TRBV20-1	-	TRBJ2-3	14	TGCAGTGCTAGTTCGGGGGTAGGGGCAGATACGCAGTATTTT	CSASSGVGADTQYF
TRBD1	TRBV3-1/TRBV3-2	-	TRBJ1-3	16	TGTGCCAGCAGACGAGGACAGGGGGCTGATGGAAACACCATATATTTT	CASRRGQGADGNTIYF
TRBD1	TRBV5-1	-	TRBJ1-6	17	TGCGCCAGCAGCTTGGTCGGGACAGGGGCCGGCAATTCACCCCTCCACTTT	CASSLVGTGAGNSPLHF
TRBD1	TRBV5-8	-	TRBJ1-2	19	TGTGCCAGCAGCCCGATGTACGGGACAGGGAGGGGCTCTAACTATGGCTACACCTTC	CASSPMYGTGRGSNYGYTF
-	TRBV6-5	-	TRBJ2-5	15	TGTGCCAGCAGGGCTAGGGACTCCCGCCAAGAGACCCAGTACTTC	CASRARDSRQETQYF
-	TRBV18	-	TRBJ2-3	15	TGTGCCAGCTCACCCGGACAGATAAGCACAGATACGCAGTATTTT	CASSPGQISTDTQYF
-	TRBV5-6	-	TRBJ1-6	15	TGTGCCAGCAGCTTGGGGCAGATAATGGATTCACCCCTCCACTTT	CASSLGQIMDSPLHF
-	TRBV28	-	TRBJ2-1	14	TGTGCCAGCAGTTTATCCCCCAATTACAATGAGCAGTTCTTC	CASSLSPNYNEQFF
-	TRBV29-1	-	TRBJ1-4	12	TGCAGCGTCGCAACTCCTGGTGAAAAACTGTTTTTT	CSVATPGEKLFF
-	TRBV5-1	-	TRBJ2-5	14	TGCGCCAGCAGCTTGTGGCGGATACAAGAGACCCAGTACTTC	CASSLWRIQETQYF
TRBD1	TRBV7-6	-	TRBJ2-6	16	TGTGCCAGCAGCCCGGACAGGGGTGCTGGGGCCAACGTCCTGACTTTC	CASSPDRGAGANVLTF
TRBD1	TRBV9	few	TRBJ1-4	17	TGTGCCAGCAGCGTAGGCGGGCAGGGGGGAGCTAATGAAAAACTGTTTTTT	CASSVGGQGGANEKLFF
TRBD2	TRBV2	once	TRBJ2-7	15	TGTGCCAGCACTAGAAGGACTAGCGGCCCCCGCAAGCAGTACTTC	CASTRRTSGPRKQYF
-	TRBV20-1	-	TRBJ2-5	11	TGCAGTGCTCATCCAGGAGAGACCCAGTACTTC	CSAHPGETQYF
TRBD2	TRBV20-1	-	TRBJ2-3	16	TGCAGTGCTAGTCCCCCCGGGGGGGGGCCCACAGATACGCAGTATTTT	CSASPPGGGPTDTQYF
-	TRBV2	few	TRBJ2-1	16	TGTGCCAGCTCTTCTCCGGTGGTAGCTAGATACAATGAGCAGTTCTTC	CASSSPVVARYNEQFF
TRBD2	TRBV29-1	-	TRBJ2-3	16	TGCAGCGTTCCCCCGACTAGCGGGAGAGAGTTTGCTACGCAGTATTTT	CSVPPTSGREFATQYF
TRBD2	TRBV11-1	-	TRBJ2-1	15	TGTGCCAGCAGCTTAGCGCGGGGGAATTACAATGAGCAGTTCTTC	CASSLARGNYNEQFF
TRBD2	TRBV7-3	once	TRBJ2-1	14	TGTGCCAGCAGCCGTAGGGCGGGAGGCAATGAGCAGTTCTTC	CASSRRAGGNEQFF
TRBD2	TRBV9	-	TRBJ2-1	16	TGTGCCAGCAGCGCCCATAGCGGGGGGACGTACAATGAGCAGTTCTTC	CASSAHSGGTYNEQFF
TRBD2	TRBV9	-	TRBJ2-2	15	TGTGCCAGCAGCGCGGCTAGCGGGGGACCCGGGGAGCTGTTTTTT	CASSAASGGPGELFF
TRBD1	TRBV19	-	TRBJ2-4	16	TGTGCCAGTAGTCTTGGACAGGGGCTAGCCAAAAACATTCAGTACTTC	CASSLGQGLAKNIQYF
TRBD1	TRBV10-3	-	TRBJ1-1	14	TGTGCCATCAGTACAGGGGGCTTGAACACTGAAGCTTTCTTT	CAISTGGLNTEAFF
TRBD1	TRBV30	-	TRBJ1-2	17	TGTGCCTGGAGTGTAAGGAGTCGGACAGGGAATTTATATGGCTACACCTTC	CAWSVRSRTGNLYGYTF
-	TRBV5-4	-	TRBJ1-2	14	TGTGCCAGCAGCTTGCAAGGGGTCCAGAATGGCTACACCTTC	CASSLQGVQNGYTF
-	TRBV27	-	TRBJ2-4	13	TGTGCCAGCAGTCGGCAGGGGTCTAAGTTTCAGTACTTC	CASSRQGSKFQYF
TRBD2	TRBV10-2	-	TRBJ2-5	17	TGCGCCAGCACGAGACGGCTAGCGGGAGGCGGGGGAGAGACCCAGTACTTC	CASTRRLAGGGGETQYF
TRBD1	TRBV5-1	once	TRBJ1-1	13	TGCGCCAGCAGCTTAAGGTCAGGGGGAGAAGCTTTCTTT	CASSLRSGGEAFF
TRBD2	TRBV6-5	-	TRBJ2-7	14	TGTGCCAGCAAGGCGGGGGGGATCGTGTACGAGCAGTACTTC	CASKAGGIVYEQYF
-	TRBV7-2	-	TRBJ1-4	14	TGTGCCAGCAGCTTTTCGCCCTATAATGAAAAACTGTTTTTT	CASSFSPYNEKLFF
TRBD1	TRBV29-1	-	TRBJ2-1	14	TGCAGCGTATCCGGGACAGGACCCTACAATGAGCAGTTCTTC	CSVSGTGPYNEQFF
TRBD1	TRBV28	-	TRBJ2-7	15	TGTGCCAGCAGCCGTGGACAGGGGACGTCCTACGAGCAGTACTTC	CASSRGQGTSYEQYF
TRBD2	TRBV5-6	-	TRBJ2-7	15	TGTGCCAGCAGCTCATTGCGGGAGAAGTCCTACGAGCAGTACTTC	CASSSLREKSYEQYF
-	TRBV28	-	TRBJ1-5	11	TGTGCCAGCAGTTTTGGCCGGCCCCAGCATTTT	CASSFGRPQHF
-	TRBV19	-	TRBJ1-1	15	TGTGCCAGTAGTATAGATCCCGCTACCGGGGCTGAAGCTTTCTTT	CASSIDPATGAEAFF
-	TRBV6-1	once	TRBJ2-6	17	TGTGCCAGCAGTGAAGCAACAGGGCTAGGTGGGGCCAACGTCCTGACTTTC	CASSEATGLGGANVLTF
-	TRBV4-1	-	TRBJ2-5	16	TGCGCCAGCAGCCAGGGAGAGGTGAACAGAGGGGAGACCCAGTACTTC	CASSQGEVNRGETQYF
-	TRBV5-1	-	TRBJ2-7	14	TGCGCCAGCAGCTTGGAATCCCTTAGTTACGAGCAGTACTTC	CASSLESLSYEQYF
TRBD1	TRBV4-1	-	TRBJ2-6	21	TGCGCCAGCAGCCCCCGCGACTTACAGGGGTCAATCCTGTCTGGGGCCAACGTCCTGACTTTC	CASSPRDLQGSILSGANVLTF
-	TRBV5-3	-	TRBJ2-7	15	TGTGCCAGAAGCCGGGTTCAGGGCGTTTCGGACGAGCAGTACTTC	CARSRVQGVSDEQYF
TRBD1	TRBV5-1	-	TRBJ1-1	14	TGCGCCAGCAGCCTGAATACAGGGGTCCCTGAAGCTTTCTTT	CASSLNTGVPEAFF
-	TRBV6-5	-	TRBJ1-3	15	TGTGCCAGCAGAGATGTTACAGGGACTGGAAACACCATATATTTT	CASRDVTGTGNTIYF
TRBD1	TRBV5-4	-	TRBJ1-2	13	TGTGCCAGCAGCAGGACAGGGGCCTATGGCTACACCTTC	CASSRTGAYGYTF
TRBD1	TRBV28	-	TRBJ2-2	16	TGTGCCAGCAGTTTTAGTCAGCCAGGGGGCCCCGGGGAGCTGTTTTTT	CASSFSQPGGPGELFF
-	TRBV29-1	few	TRBJ2-6	14	TGCAGCGTTGCCGGGGGAGTGGGGGCCAACGTCCTGACTTTC	CSVAGGVGANVLTF
TRBD1	TRBV19	few	TRBJ1-5	15	TGTGCCAGTAGTATAGCGGGACAGGGGTGGCAGCCCCAGCATTTT	CASSIAGQGWQPQHF
-	TRBV6-5	-	TRBJ1-6	14	TGTGCCAGCAGGCCCAGGGTAATTAATTCACCCCTCCACTTT	CASRPRVINSPLHF
TRBD1	TRBV30	-	TRBJ1-2	20	TGTGCCTGGACGAGGTCTTTTACCGGGACAGGGGATCTGGTTTTGCGTGGCTACACCTTC	CAWTRSFTGTGDLVLRGYTF
TRBD2	TRBV3-1/TRBV3-2	-	TRBJ2-2	16	TGTGCCAGCAGCCCCTGGGGACTAGCAAACACCGGGGAGCTGTTTTTT	CASSPWGLANTGELFF
TRBD1	TRBV9	-	TRBJ1-1	14	TGTGCCAGCAGCGGGAGTCAGGGGGTCACTGAAGCTTTCTTT	CASSGSQGVTEAFF
TRBD2	TRBV13	-	TRBJ2-5	15	TGTGCCAGCAGCATAGGGACTAGCGGGAGGGAGACCCAGTACTTC	CASSIGTSGRETQYF
-	TRBV2	-	TRBJ2-2	14	TGTGCCAGCACCCTGGGAGGGAACACCGGGGAGCTGTTTTTT	CASTLGGNTGELFF
TRBD1	TRBV5-4	once	TRBJ1-2	15	TGTGCCAGCAGCGTGGGGACAGCCTCTAACTATGGCTACACCTTC	CASSVGTASNYGYTF
TRBD1	TRBV23-1	-	TRBJ1-4	20	TGCGCCAGCAGTCATTACTCTGACCCGGGACAGGGGGCAACTAATGAAAAACTGTTTTTT	CASSHYSDPGQGATNEKLFF
-	TRBV28	-	TRBJ1-3	16	TGTGCCAGCAGTTTAGGTGCGGGGGTCTCTGGAAACACCATATATTTT	CASSLGAGVSGNTIYF
TRBD1	TRBV4-1	-	TRBJ1-1	17	TGCGCCAGCAGCCAAGACCTATTACAGGGGATGAACACTGAAGCTTTCTTT	CASSQDLLQGMNTEAFF
-	TRBV6-5	-	TRBJ2-1	15	TGTGCCAGCACCCTTCTACAGGCCGCCTACAATGAGCAGTTCTTC	CASTLLQAAYNEQFF
-	TRBV4-2	-	TRBJ1-2	14	TGTGCCAGCAGCCCCCGAGCTGCAAACTATGGCTACACCTTC	CASSPRAANYGYTF